One and the same sample provided the 15 T cell receptor beta chains below, sequenced in a study of cytomegalovirus exposure and HLA in healthy donors. Primers included in the PCR were 60 Vbeta and 13 Jbeta primers. Profiling relied on immunoSEQ multiplex PCR, and the TCRdb table lists in-frame clones only, not all of them. This sample has 150,000 to 200,000 clones; almost 85% occur once, and the top ten carry 0.38%. The sequenced material came from PBMCs. All receptors come from a boy aged 2 to 10 in good health and CMV-seronegative.

The chain's CDR3 is CASSDVLEVSYEQYF. The CDR3 coding sequence is TGTGCCAGCAGTGATGTCCTAGAGGTTAGCTACGAGCAGTACTTC. This rearrangement joins TRBV6-1 to TRBJ2-7; no clear D gene. The germline CDR1 and CDR2 sequences are MNHNS and SASEGT. The CDR3 sequence is 15 residues long. V gave up 3 bases and J gave up 3 bases, with 15 bases separating them.

This clone was observed a few times. The chain carries TRBV6-1 and TRBJ1-2; D uncertain. The V gene's germline CDR1 is MNHNS and CDR2 SASEGT. CDR3 length equals 13 residues. V gave up 7 bases and J gave up 4 bases, with 13 bases separating them. CDR3 DNA: TGTGCCAGCACTAATCCCGGGTCCTATGGCTACACCTTC. Translating gives CASTNPGSYGYTF.

V gene TRBV5-1 combines with J gene TRBJ2-5; 11 nucleotides line up with TRBD2. The CDR3 covers 16 residues. Germline V lookup: CDR1 SGHRS, CDR2 YFSETQ. Unmatched junction bases numbered 6, after V lost 0 bases and J lost 5 bases. This CDR3 reads CASSLGLAGGWETQYF. CDR3 DNA: TGCGCCAGCAGCTTGGGGCTAGCGGGAGGTTGGGAGACCCAGTACTTC.

This rearrangement joins TRBV30 to TRBJ2-2; 8 bases are shared with TRBD1. The ends lost 0 bases at V and 6 bases at J; junction bases unmatched: 6. CDR3 size: 15 residues. Germline CDR1 and CDR2: GTSNPN and SVGIG (reference sequence). CDR3 nucleotide sequence: TGTGCCTGGAGTGTACCCGACAGGGGTTCCGGGGAGCTGTTTTTT. It encodes CAWSVPDRGSGELFF.

The chain links TRBV7-8 to TRBJ1-1; unclear D gene. The CDR3 covers 15 residues. Germline V CDR1 and CDR2: SGHVS, FQNEAQ. V was pared by 2 bases and J by 0 bases, with 10 bases between. The CDR3 is CASSLYSVMNTEAFF. The CDR3 region has the DNA TGTGCCAGCAGCTTATATTCAGTAATGAACACTGAAGCTTTCTTT. The variable domain in full, completed from reference TRBV7-8 and TRBJ1-1, reads GAGVSQSPRYKVAKRGQDVALRCDPISGHVSLFWYQQALGQGPEFLTYFQNEAQLDKSGLPSDRFFAERPEGSVSTLKIQRTQQEDSAVYLCASSLYSVMNTEAFFGQGTRLTVV.

The chain carries TRBV12-5 and TRBJ2-3, with 8 positions matching TRBD2. Trimming removed 0 bases from V and 1 base from J; junction bases left unmatched: 18. Germline CDR1 LGHNT, CDR2 FRNRAP. The CDR3 has 21 residues. The CDR3 sequence is CASGLVQDSGNLGFCTDTQYF. DNA of the CDR3: TGTGCTAGTGGTTTGGTACAGGATAGCGGGAATCTAGGATTTTGCACAGATACGCAGTATTTT.

This chain connects TRBV5-4 to TRBJ2-7; 7 bases map to TRBD1. J gave up 2 bases and V 4 bases, and 15 bases lay outside the gene matches. The CDR3 has 17 amino acids. Germline CDR1 and CDR2: SGHNT and YYREEE (reference sequence). The CDR3 is CASSASIVRDSTYEQYF. CDR3 nucleotides: TGTGCCAGCAGCGCGTCGATTGTCCGGGACAGTACCTACGAGCAGTACTTC.

V is TRBV5-1 and J is TRBJ1-4; D is unclear. CDR1 SGHRS and CDR2 YFSETQ come from the germline V gene. The V gene lost 4 bases and the J gene lost 0 bases, with 13 bases spanning the gap. CDR3 length equals 16 residues. The CDR3 region is CASSPSLTSTNEKLFF. The CDR3 nucleotides read TGCGCCAGCAGCCCAAGCCTCACGTCAACTAATGAAAAACTGTTTTTT.

This chain links TRBV2 with TRBJ2-2; 7 positions agree with TRBD1. CDR1 SNHLY and CDR2 FYNNEI come from the germline V gene. The CDR3 is made up of 16 amino acids. With 5 bases clipped from V and 4 bases from J, the junction kept 10 bases outside the gene matches. Written as DNA, the CDR3 is TGTGCCAGCAGTCGAACAGGGGTTCGGGGCACCGGGGAGCTGTTTTTT. Translating it yields CASSRTGVRGTGELFF.

In its sample, this clone was seen a few times. The chain employs TRBV6-6 and TRBJ1-5, with 7 bases that match TRBD1. Trimming removed 5 bases from V and 0 bases from J; junction bases left unmatched: 4. CDR3 length: 15 residues. Germline lookup yields CDR1 MNHNY and CDR2 SVGAGI (reference sequence). The CDR3 region is CASSRQGDSNQPQHF. DNA of the CDR3: TGTGCCAGCAGTCGCCAGGGGGATAGCAATCAGCCCCAGCATTTT.

V is TRBV5-1 and J is TRBJ2-1, with a possible D match to TRBD1 (6 bases). Trimming removed 4 bases from V and 0 bases from J, with 17 bases in between. This CDR3 has 17 residues. Germline values: CDR1 SGHRS, CDR2 YFSETQ. The CDR3 coding sequence is TGCGCCAGCAGCCTTGACCTTCCACAGGGCTCCTACAATGAGCAGTTCTTC. The encoded protein is CASSLDLPQGSYNEQFF.

V and J are TRBV5-1 and TRBJ2-3; 9 nucleotides align to TRBD2. The CDR3 has 16 amino acids. Germline-derived CDR1 and CDR2 are SGHRS and YFSETQ. After removal of 0 bases from V and 2 bases from J, the junction contained 4 bases not matched to a gene. The CDR3 nucleotides are TGCGCCAGCAGCTTGGGTAGCGGGAGCCCCACAGATACGCAGTATTTT. Translation gives CASSLGSGSPTDTQYF. Full variable domain (outside the CDR3, taken from reference TRBV5-1 and TRBJ2-3): KAGVTQTPRYLIKTRGQQVTLSCSPISGHRSVSWYQQTPGQGLQFLFEYFSETQRNKGNFPGRFSGRQFSNSRSEMNVSTLELGDSALYLCASSLGSGSPTDTQYFGPGTRLTVL.

This clone occurred once. This chain links TRBV25-1 with TRBJ2-1; the D is unclear. Trimming removed 1 base at V and 6 bases at J, with 7 bases between. There are 13 residues in the CDR3. Germline lookup yields CDR1 MGHDK and CDR2 SYGVNS. The chain's CDR3 is CASSESPRNEQFF. DNA of the CDR3: TGTGCCAGCAGTGAATCCCCGCGCAATGAGCAGTTCTTC.

The gene calls are TRBV30 and TRBJ2-3; 7 nucleotides align to TRBD2. Germline V gene sequence: CDR1 GTSNPN, CDR2 SVGIG (reference sequence). Losses at the gene ends were 4 bases for V and 2 bases for J; bases not matched to a gene: 12. The CDR3 runs 16 residues. In nucleotides, the CDR3 is TGTGCCTGGATCCCGGGCGGGAGTAAGTCCACAGATACGCAGTATTTT. This gives the protein CAWIPGGSKSTDTQYF.

The rearrangement joins TRBV2 to TRBJ1-4; D is uncertain. The V gene lost 8 bases and the J gene lost 5 bases, with 9 bases spanning the gap. This CDR3 has 12 residues. Germline CDR1 and CDR2: SNHLY and FYNNEI. The CDR3 coding sequence is TGTGCCAGCGCGCCGGGAAATGAAAAACTGTTTTTT. It is translated as CASAPGNEKLFF. Using reference TRBV2 and TRBJ1-4 for the parts outside the CDR3, the full variable domain is EPEVTQTPSHQVTQMGQEVILRCVPISNHLYFYWYRQILGQKVEFLVSFYNNEISEKSEIFDDQFSVERPDGSNFTLKIRSTKLEDSAMYFCASAPGNEKLFFGSGTQLSVL.